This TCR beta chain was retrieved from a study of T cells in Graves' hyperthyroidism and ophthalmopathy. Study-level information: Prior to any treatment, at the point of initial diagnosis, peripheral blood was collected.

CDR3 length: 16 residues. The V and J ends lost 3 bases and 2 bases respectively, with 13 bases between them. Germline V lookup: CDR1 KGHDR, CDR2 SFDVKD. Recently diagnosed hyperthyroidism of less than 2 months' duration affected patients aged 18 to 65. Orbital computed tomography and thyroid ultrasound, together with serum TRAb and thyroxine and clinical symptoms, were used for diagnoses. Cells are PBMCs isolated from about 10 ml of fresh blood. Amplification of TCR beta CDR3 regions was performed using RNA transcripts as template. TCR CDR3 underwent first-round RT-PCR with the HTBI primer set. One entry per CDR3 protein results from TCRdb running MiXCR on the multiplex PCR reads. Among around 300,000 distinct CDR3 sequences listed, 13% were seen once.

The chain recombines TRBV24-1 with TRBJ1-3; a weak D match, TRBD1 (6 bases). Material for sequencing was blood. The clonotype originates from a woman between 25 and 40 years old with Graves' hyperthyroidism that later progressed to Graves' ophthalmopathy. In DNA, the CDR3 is TGTGCCACCAGTGATGGCCGGGACAACACTGGAAACACCATATATTTT. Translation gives CATSDGRDNTGNTIYF.